The clone carrying this TCR beta chain has just a few counts. The CDR3 contains 14 residues. Per the germline V gene, CDR1 is MDHEN and CDR2 is SYDVKM. Trimming took off 1 base at V and 3 bases at J, with 7 bases between the two ends. As processed by the authors: Amplification of reference gene primers was used by the study to estimate nucleated cell counts. Generated by immunoSEQ multiplex PCR, the TCRdb table keeps only in-frame clones and is missing some. V, J and clone size were drawn from that table, and D and trimming were deduced from the DNA. The data contain some 370,000 clones, 85% to 90% of them seen just once; the ten biggest clones take up around 7%. This specimen belongs to a study of blood T cell repertoires in COVID-19.

The chain links TRBV28 to TRBJ1-3; TRBD1 is a possible D gene (6 bases). Sequencing input: peripheral blood. The source of this sequence is a man between 18 and 29 years old with active or convalescent COVID-19. This CDR3 is CASSLSDSGNTIYF. CDR3 bases: TGTGCCAGCAGTTTATCGGACAGTGGAAACACCATATATTTT.